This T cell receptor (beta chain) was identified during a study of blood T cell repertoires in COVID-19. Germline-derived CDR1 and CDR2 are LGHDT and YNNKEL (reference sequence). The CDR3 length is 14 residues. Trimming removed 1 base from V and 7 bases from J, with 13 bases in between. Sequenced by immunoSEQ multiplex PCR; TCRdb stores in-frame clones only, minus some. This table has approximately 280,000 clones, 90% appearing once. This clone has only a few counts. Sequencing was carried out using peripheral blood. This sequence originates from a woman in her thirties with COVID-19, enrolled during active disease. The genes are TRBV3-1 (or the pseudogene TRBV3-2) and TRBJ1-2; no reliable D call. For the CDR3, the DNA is TGTGCCAGCAGCCAAGCGGTGGGCTTCGGTGGCTACACCTTC. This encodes CASSQAVGFGGYTF.